This TCR beta chain was sequenced for a study of preoperative IRX-2 immunotherapy in early breast cancer. Here immunoSEQ multiplex PCR was the method, and the copy in TCRdb shows in-frame clones only, minus some. Here the sample spans about 43,000 clones, about 95% being singletons. Treatment specified: preoperative locoregional IRX-2 cytokine immunotherapy. This phase Ib study tested locoregional IRX-2 cytokine immunotherapy given before surgery. CDR1 SGHRS and CDR2 YFSETQ come from the germline V gene. V lost 4 bases, J lost 6 bases, and 5 bases stayed unmatched. This CDR3 spans 13 amino acids. The sequence derives from a human donor with breast cancer. This material consisted of tumor tissue, taken after IRX-2 immunotherapy. The gene calls are TRBV5-1 and TRBJ2-7; the match to TRBD2 covers 9 bases. The CDR3 DNA follows: TGCGCCAGCAGCAGGGGACTAGCAGGCGAGCAGTACTTC. It is translated as CASSRGLAGEQYF.